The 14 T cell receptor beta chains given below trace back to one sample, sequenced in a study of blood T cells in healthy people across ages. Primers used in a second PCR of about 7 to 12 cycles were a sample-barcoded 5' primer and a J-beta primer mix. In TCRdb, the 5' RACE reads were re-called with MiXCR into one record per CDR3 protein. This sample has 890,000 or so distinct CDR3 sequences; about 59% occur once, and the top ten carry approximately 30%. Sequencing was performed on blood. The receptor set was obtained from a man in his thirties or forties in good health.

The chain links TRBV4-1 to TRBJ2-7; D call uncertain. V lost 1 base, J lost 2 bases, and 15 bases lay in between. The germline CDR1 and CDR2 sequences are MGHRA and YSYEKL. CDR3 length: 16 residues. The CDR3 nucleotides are TGCGCCAGCAGCCAAGGGATGGCCAACCGACCCTACGAGCAGTACTTC. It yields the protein CASSQGMANRPYEQYF.

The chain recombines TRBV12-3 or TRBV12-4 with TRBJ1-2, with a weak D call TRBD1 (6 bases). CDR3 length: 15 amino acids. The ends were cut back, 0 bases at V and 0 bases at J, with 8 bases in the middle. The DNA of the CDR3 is TGTGCCAGCAGTTTAGCGGACAGTGCTAACTATGGCTACACCTTC. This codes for CASSLADSANYGYTF.

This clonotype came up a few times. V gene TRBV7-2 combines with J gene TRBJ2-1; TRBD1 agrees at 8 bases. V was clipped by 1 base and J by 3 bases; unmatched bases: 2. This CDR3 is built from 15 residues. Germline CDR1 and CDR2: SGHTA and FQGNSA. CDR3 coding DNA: TGTGCCAGCAGCTTAGGGACAGGGTTCTACAATGAGCAGTTCTTC. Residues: CASSLGTGFYNEQFF. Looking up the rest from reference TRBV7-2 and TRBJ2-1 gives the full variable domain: GAGVSQSPSNKVTEKGKDVELRCDPISGHTALYWYRQSLGQGLEFLIYFQGNSAPDKSGLPSDRFSAERTGGSVSTLTIQRTQQEDSAVYLCASSLGTGFYNEQFFGPGTRLTVL.

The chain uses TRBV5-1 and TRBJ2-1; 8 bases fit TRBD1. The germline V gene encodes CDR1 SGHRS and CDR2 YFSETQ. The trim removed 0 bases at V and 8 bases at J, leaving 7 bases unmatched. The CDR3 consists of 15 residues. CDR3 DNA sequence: TGCGCCAGCAGCTTGGCGGGACAGGTCACGCATGAGCAGTTCTTC. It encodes CASSLAGQVTHEQFF.

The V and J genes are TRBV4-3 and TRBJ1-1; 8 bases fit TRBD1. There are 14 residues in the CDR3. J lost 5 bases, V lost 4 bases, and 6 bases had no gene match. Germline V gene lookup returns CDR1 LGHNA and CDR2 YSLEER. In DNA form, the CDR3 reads TGCGCCAGCAGCCTATTGCAGGGGGCGACTGAAGCTTTCTTT. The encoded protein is CASSLLQGATEAFF.

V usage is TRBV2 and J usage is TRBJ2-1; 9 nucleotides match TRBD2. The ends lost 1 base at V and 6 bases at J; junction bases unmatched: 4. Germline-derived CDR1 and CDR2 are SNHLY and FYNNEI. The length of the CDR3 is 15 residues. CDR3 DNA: TGTGCCAGCAGTGAAGGGCGGGGGGGCCTCAATGAGCAGTTCTTC. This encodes CASSEGRGGLNEQFF.

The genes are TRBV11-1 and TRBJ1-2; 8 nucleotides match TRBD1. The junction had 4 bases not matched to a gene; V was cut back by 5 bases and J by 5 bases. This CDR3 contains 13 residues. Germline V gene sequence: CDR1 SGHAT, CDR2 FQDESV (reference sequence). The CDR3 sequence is CASSGQGVYGYTF. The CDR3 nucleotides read TGTGCCAGCAGCGGACAGGGAGTATATGGCTACACCTTC. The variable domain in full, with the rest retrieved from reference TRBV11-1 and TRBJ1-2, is EAEVAQSPRYKITEKSQAVAFWCDPISGHATLYWYRQILGQGPELLVQFQDESVVDDSQLPKDRFSAERLKGVDSTLKIQPAELGDSAMYLCASSGQGVYGYTFGSGTRLTVV.

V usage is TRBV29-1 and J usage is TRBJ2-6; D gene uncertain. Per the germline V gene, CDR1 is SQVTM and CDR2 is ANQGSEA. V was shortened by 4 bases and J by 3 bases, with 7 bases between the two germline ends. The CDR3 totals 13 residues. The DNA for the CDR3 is TGCAGCGTTGTACCGATTGGGGCCAACGTCCTGACTTTC. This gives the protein CSVVPIGANVLTF.

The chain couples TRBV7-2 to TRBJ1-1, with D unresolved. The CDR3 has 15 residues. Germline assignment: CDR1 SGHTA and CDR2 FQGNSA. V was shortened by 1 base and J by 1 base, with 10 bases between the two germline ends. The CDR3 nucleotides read TGTGCCAGCAGCTTAGTCGGGCACTCGAACACTGAAGCTTTCTTT. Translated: CASSLVGHSNTEAFF.

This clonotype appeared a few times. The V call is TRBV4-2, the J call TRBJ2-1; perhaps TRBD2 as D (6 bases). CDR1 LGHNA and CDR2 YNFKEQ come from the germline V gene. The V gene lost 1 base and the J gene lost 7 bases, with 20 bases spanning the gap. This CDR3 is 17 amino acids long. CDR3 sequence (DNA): TGTGCCAGCAGCCAAGTCCTAAACACCGGGGGACCAAATGAGCAGTTCTTC. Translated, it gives CASSQVLNTGGPNEQFF.

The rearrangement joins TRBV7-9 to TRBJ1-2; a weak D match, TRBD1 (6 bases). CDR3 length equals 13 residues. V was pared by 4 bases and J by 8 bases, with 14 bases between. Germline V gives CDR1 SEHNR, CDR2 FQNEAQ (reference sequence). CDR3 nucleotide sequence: TGTGCCAGCAGCTCGGGGCCCGGGGGCGGCTACACCTTC. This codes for CASSSGPGGGYTF.

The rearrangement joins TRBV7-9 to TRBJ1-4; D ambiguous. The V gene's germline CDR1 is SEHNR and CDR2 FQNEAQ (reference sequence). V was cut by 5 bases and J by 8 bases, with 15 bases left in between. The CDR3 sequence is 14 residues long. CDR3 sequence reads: CASSTTRGWEKLFF. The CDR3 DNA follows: TGTGCCAGCAGCACCACGCGGGGTTGGGAAAAACTGTTTTTT.

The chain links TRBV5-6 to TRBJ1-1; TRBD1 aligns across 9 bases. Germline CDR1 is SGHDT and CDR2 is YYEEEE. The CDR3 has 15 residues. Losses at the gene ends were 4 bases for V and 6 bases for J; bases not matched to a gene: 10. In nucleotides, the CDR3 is TGTGCCAGCAGCGGGACAGGGATATCCCTGGCTGAAGCTTTCTTT. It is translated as CASSGTGISLAEAFF.

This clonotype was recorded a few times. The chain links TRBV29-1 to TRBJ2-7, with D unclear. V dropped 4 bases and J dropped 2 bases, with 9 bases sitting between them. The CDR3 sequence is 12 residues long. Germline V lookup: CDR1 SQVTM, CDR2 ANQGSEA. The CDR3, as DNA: TGCAGCGTTGGTGGGTCTGCCTACGAGCAGTACTTC. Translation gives CSVGGSAYEQYF.